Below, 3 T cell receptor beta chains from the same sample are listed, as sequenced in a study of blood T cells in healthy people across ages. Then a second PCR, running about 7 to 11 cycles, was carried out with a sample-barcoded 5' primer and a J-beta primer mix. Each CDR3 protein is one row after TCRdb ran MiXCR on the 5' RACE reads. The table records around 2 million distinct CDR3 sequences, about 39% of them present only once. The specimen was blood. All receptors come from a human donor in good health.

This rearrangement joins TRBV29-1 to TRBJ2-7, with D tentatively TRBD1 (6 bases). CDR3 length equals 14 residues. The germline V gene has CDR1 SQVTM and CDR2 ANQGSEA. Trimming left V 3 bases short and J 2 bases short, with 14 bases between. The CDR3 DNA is TGCAGCGTTGAGGGGCAGGGGCTCGCCTACGAGCAGTACTTC. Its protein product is CSVEGQGLAYEQYF.

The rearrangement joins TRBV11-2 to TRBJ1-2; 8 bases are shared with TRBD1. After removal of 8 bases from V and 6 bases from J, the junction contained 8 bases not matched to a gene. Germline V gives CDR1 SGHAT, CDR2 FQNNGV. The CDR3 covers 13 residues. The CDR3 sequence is CASRLLDRDGYTF. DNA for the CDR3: TGTGCCAGCCGACTCCTGGACAGGGATGGCTACACCTTC.

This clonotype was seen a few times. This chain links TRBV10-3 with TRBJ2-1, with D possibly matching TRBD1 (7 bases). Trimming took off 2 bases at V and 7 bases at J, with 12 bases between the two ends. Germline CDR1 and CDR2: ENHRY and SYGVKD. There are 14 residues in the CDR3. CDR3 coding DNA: TGTGCCATCAGTGAGATGGAGGGGGCGAATGAGCAGTTCTTC. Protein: CAISEMEGANEQFF.